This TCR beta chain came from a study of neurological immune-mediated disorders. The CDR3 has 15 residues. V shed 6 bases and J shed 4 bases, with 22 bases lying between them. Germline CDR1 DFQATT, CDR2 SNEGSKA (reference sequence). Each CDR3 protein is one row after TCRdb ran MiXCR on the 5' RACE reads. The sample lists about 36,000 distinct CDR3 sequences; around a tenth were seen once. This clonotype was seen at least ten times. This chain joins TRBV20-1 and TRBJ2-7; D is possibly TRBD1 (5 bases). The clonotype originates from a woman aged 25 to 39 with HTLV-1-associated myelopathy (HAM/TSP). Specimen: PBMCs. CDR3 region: CSAAPVGQGDYEQYF. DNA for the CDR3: TGCAGTGCCGCACCGGTGGGGCAGGGCGATTACGAGCAGTACTTC.